Listed below are T cell receptor beta chains from one sample, sequenced in a study of cytomegalovirus exposure and HLA in healthy donors. The method was immunoSEQ multiplex PCR; TCRdb's version includes in-frame clones alone and lacks a portion of them. The sample consists of 130,000 to 150,000 clones, over 70% of them appearing once. Source material: PBMCs. The receptors originated from a male donor in good health and CMV-seronegative. The CDR3 runs from the conserved cysteine through the conserved F or W. The D gene is left open where the match is weak. Not every row has a clone size; where given, it reads once, few, many or a size class.

clone size | D gene | J gene | V gene | CDR3 protein | CDR3 DNA
NA | NA | TRBJ1-4 | TRBV6-6 | CASRSNGLAEKLFF | TGTGCCAGCCGAAGTAACGGACTAGCTGAAAAACTGTTTTTT
NA | NA | TRBJ2-4 | TRBV6-6 | CASREMTGLKNIQYF | TGTGCCAGCAGGGAGATGACAGGCCTGAAAAACATTCAGTACTTC
NA | TRBD1 | TRBJ1-1 | TRBV7-2 | CASSSHLRGLSEAFF | TGTGCCAGCAGCTCCCATCTCAGGGGGCTCTCTGAAGCTTTCTTT
NA | NA | TRBJ1-1 | TRBV19 | CASDQGGERGRAFF | TGTGCCAGTGACCAAGGGGGGGAAAGAGGTCGAGCTTTCTTT
NA | TRBD1 | TRBJ1-6 | TRBV11-2 | CASSSTPRIDRGWSPLHF | TGTGCCAGCAGCTCCACCCCAAGAATCGACAGGGGATGGTCACCCCTCCACTTT
many | NA | TRBJ2-7 | TRBV7-9 | CASSFLTGEQYF | TGTGCCAGCAGCTTTCTGACAGGCGAGCAGTACTTC
NA | TRBD1 | TRBJ2-7 | TRBV25-1 | CASSSGQLLHSYEQYF | TGTGCCAGCAGTTCGGGACAGCTACTACACTCCTACGAGCAGTACTTC
NA | TRBD1 | TRBJ2-7 | TRBV6-5 | CASSSGTASYEQYF | TGTGCCAGCAGCTCCGGGACAGCCTCCTACGAGCAGTACTTC
NA | NA | TRBJ1-2 | TRBV2 | CASSVSGPTGNYGYTF | TGTGCCAGCAGCGTCAGTGGGCCAACAGGGAACTATGGCTACACCTTC
NA | TRBD1 | TRBJ1-5 | TRBV29-1 | CSVRDRGSNQPQHF | TGCAGCGTTCGGGACAGGGGGAGCAATCAGCCCCAGCATTTT
NA | NA | TRBJ2-2 | TRBV7-2 | CASSLAPVRGELFF | TGTGCCAGCAGCTTAGCGCCCGTTCGGGGGGAGCTGTTTTTT
NA | TRBD1 | TRBJ2-7 | TRBV5-5 | CASSLEGRGNYEQYF | TGTGCCAGCAGCTTAGAAGGCAGGGGGAACTACGAGCAGTACTTC
NA | NA | TRBJ2-5 | TRBV30 | CAWNSGSSKTQYF | TGTGCCTGGAATTCAGGGTCGAGTAAGACCCAGTACTTC
NA | NA | TRBJ1-6 | TRBV9 | CASSPQVGALNSPLHF | TGTGCCAGCAGCCCCCAGGTTGGGGCACTGAATTCACCCCTCCACTTT
NA | NA | TRBJ2-3 | TRBV6-1 | CASSVSAGTDTQYF | TGTGCCAGCAGTGTGAGTGCGGGCACAGATACGCAGTATTTT
few | TRBD1 | TRBJ2-1 | TRBV29-1 | CSVAGGAQFF | TGCAGCGTTGCAGGGGGTGCACAGTTCTTC
NA | TRBD1 | TRBJ1-4 | TRBV6-5 | CASSYEGATNEKLFF | TGTGCCAGCAGTTACGAGGGGGCCACTAATGAAAAACTGTTTTTT